This note documents a single T cell receptor beta chain sequence. As yet, its antigen is unknown. The study separated CD4+ cells into CD45RA+ naive and CD45RA-negative memory subsets. Investigators spread the genomic DNA of each subset evenly over several immunoSEQ plates. This table comes from immunoSEQ multiplex PCR, and its TCRdb copy is limited to in-frame clones, with some not included. This repertoire shows roughly 1,100,000 clones, about 77% found once; its top ten account for about 1.5%. This record belongs to a study of shared clonotypes between healthy human individuals. Whole-study findings and limits: The four-donor shared clonotypes exceeded non-shared clonotypes in generation probability, with non-shared ones scoring lower.

V shed 6 bases, J shed 7 bases, and the junction held 9 bases outside the gene matches. In germline, CDR1 is SGHTA, CDR2 FQGNSA. This CDR3 is built from 15 residues. J is TRBJ1-6 and V is TRBV7-2; 7 nucleotides line up with TRBD1. The clonotype was recovered from a young man in good health. The specimen sequenced was memory CD4+ T cells sorted from blood. Subset in this sample: CD45RA-negative fraction. This chain's CDR3 is CASSYRGQSNSPLHF. The CDR3 DNA sequence: TGTGCCAGCAGTTACCGGGGACAGTCAAATTCACCCCTCCACTTT.